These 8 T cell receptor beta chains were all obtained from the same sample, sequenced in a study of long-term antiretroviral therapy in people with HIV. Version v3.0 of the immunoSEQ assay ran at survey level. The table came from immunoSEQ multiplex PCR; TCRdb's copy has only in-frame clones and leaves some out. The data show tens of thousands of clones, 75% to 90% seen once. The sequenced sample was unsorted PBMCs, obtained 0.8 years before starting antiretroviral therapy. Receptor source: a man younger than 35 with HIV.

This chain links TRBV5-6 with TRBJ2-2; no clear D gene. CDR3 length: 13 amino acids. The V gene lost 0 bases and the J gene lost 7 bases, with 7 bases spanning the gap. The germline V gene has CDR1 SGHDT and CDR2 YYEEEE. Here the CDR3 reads CASSLGAGGELFF. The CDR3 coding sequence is TGTGCCAGCAGCTTGGGGGCTGGCGGGGAGCTGTTTTTT.

This chain's CDR3 is CASSGTVSNTGELFF. CDR3 in DNA: TGTGCCAGCAGCGGGACAGTGTCGAACACCGGGGAGCTGTTTTTT. The rearrangement uses TRBV6-1 and TRBJ2-2; TRBD1 matches at 7 bases. The V gene end was trimmed by 6 bases and the J gene end by 0 bases; junction bases not matched to a gene: 4. The CDR3 is made up of 15 amino acids. Germline V lookup: CDR1 MNHNS, CDR2 SASEGT.

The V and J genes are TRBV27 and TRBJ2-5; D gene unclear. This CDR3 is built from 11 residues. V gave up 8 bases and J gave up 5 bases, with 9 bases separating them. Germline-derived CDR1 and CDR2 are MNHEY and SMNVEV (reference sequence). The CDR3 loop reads CASGVRETQYF. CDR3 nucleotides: TGTGCCAGCGGGGTTCGGGAGACCCAGTACTTC.

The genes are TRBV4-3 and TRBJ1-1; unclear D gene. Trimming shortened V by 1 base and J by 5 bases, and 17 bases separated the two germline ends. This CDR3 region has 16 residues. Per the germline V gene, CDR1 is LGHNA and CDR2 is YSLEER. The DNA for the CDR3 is TGCGCCAGCAGCCAAGTCCCTTCAGAGGGAGGGACTGAAGCTTTCTTT. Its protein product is CASSQVPSEGGTEAFF.

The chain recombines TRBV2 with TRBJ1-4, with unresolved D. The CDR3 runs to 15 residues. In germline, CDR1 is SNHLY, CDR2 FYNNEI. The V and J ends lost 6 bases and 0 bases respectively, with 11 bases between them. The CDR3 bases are TGTGCCAGCAGCCAAGACCTTGCAACTAATGAAAAACTGTTTTTT. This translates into CASSQDLATNEKLFF.

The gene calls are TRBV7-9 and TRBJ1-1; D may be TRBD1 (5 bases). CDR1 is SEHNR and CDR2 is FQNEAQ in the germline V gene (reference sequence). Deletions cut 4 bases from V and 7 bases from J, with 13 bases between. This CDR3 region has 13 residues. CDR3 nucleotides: TGTGCCAGCAGCTGGTCAGCGGGGGTTGAAGCTTTCTTT. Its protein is CASSWSAGVEAFF.

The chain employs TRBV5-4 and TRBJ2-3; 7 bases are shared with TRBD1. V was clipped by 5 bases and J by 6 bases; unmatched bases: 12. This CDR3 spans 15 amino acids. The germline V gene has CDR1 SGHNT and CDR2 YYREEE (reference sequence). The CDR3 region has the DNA TGTGCCAGCAGTCCAAAACAGGGGACGGGGGATACGCAGTATTTT. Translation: CASSPKQGTGDTQYF.

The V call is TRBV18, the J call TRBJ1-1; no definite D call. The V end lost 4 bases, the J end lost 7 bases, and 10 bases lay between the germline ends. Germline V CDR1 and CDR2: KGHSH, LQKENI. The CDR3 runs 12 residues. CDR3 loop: CASSLVRGEAFF. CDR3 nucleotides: TGTGCCAGCTCACTCGTGAGAGGTGAAGCTTTCTTT.